This TCR beta chain was documented in a study of blood T cell repertoires in COVID-19. About the study: COVID-19 samples, acute and convalescent, were from the United States, Italy and Spain. Nucleic acid was either cDNA or gDNA, and it came from T cells, B-cell-depleted T cells, or PBMCs.

Per the authors' pipeline: Amplification of reference gene primers was used by the study to estimate nucleated cell counts. Some clones are missing from TCRdb's copy, which holds only in-frame ones; the method was immunoSEQ multiplex PCR. V and J calls and clone size are given by that table; D and trimming were obtained from the DNA. Found here are 200,000 to 250,000 clones, approximately 80% of them singletons; the top ten hold around 9.5%. Trimming removed 3 bases from V and 0 bases from J, with 8 bases in between. CDR1 and CDR2 (germline): LNHDA, SQIVND (reference sequence). The CDR3 length is 15 residues.

The V and J genes are TRBV19 and TRBJ2-2, with D maybe TRBD1 (6 bases). The sequenced material came from peripheral blood. This clonotype was sampled from a man in his forties or fifties with active or convalescent COVID-19. In nucleotides, the CDR3 is TGTGCCAGTAGTATGCCAGGGGCGAACACCGGGGAGCTGTTTTTT. Protein product: CASSMPGANTGELFF.